The 17 T cell receptor beta chains in this list originate from one sample, sequenced in a study of blood T cell repertoires in COVID-19. Here immunoSEQ multiplex PCR was the method, and the copy in TCRdb shows in-frame clones only, minus some. Among approximately 180,000 clones listed, over 75% were seen once. Material: peripheral blood. The receptors here all came from a man between 60 and 75 years old with acute or convalescent COVID-19.

CDR3 sequence (DNA): TGTGCCAGTTCCGGGACTAGCGTAACTGGGGCCAACGTCCTGACTTTC. Translating it yields CASSGTSVTGANVLTF. The rearrangement joins TRBV2 to TRBJ2-6; 10 nucleotides match TRBD2. CDR1 and CDR2 (germline): SNHLY, FYNNEI. With V trimmed by 9 bases and J by 2 bases, 7 bases remained unmatched. The CDR3 runs 16 residues. The full variable domain, rest sourced from reference TRBV2 and TRBJ2-6, is EPEVTQTPSHQVTQMGQEVILRCVPISNHLYFYWYRQILGQKVEFLVSFYNNEISEKSEIFDDQFSVERPDGSNFTLKIRSTKLEDSAMYFCASSGTSVTGANVLTFGAGSRLTVL.

The rearrangement joins TRBV6-6 to TRBJ2-1, with TRBD1 matching over 9 bases. Germline CDR1 MNHNY, CDR2 SVGAGI (reference sequence). Trimming at V came to 5 bases and at J to 4 bases, leaving 6 bases not matched to a gene. The CDR3 runs 15 residues. The CDR3 nucleotides are TGTGCCAGCAGTACTCCGGGACAGGGTTACAATGAGCAGTTCTTC. Its translation is CASSTPGQGYNEQFF.

This clone was detected only a few times. At one end the junction does not follow the germline gene, possibly because of a read error. The CDR3 loop is CASSLGLASGEQFF. The DNA for the CDR3 is TGTGCTAGCAGCTTAGGGCTAGCTAGCGGTGAGCAGTTCTTC. The J gene is TRBJ2-1, the V gene TRBV7-7, with TRBD2 matching over 7 bases. The CDR3 runs to 14 residues. From germline, CDR1 is SSHAT and CDR2 FNYEAQ (reference sequence).

The J gene is TRBJ1-1, the V gene TRBV6-5; 8 bases fit TRBD1. V was pared by 4 bases and J by 11 bases, with 9 bases of the junction left unmatched. Germline loops: CDR1 MNHEY, CDR2 SVGAGI. The CDR3 is 13 amino acids. CDR3 region: CASSFRGPQGAFF. CDR3 nucleotides: TGTGCCAGCAGTTTCAGGGGGCCCCAAGGGGCTTTCTTT.

The rearrangement joins TRBV7-3 to TRBJ2-7; D remains ambiguous. Germline V CDR1 and CDR2: SGHTA, FQGTGA. The CDR3 totals 14 residues. V shed 4 bases and J shed 6 bases, with 16 bases lying between them. CDR3 region: CASSSSPGGREQYF. The CDR3 coding sequence is TGTGCCAGCAGCTCCTCTCCCGGTGGGCGCGAGCAGTACTTC.

This clone was recorded a few times. This chain connects TRBV4-1 to TRBJ1-5; a weak D match, TRBD1 (6 bases). CDR3 length equals 15 residues. Germline values: CDR1 MGHRA, CDR2 YSYEKL. V lost 3 bases to trimming and J lost 3 bases, with 12 bases between them. The CDR3 loop reads CASSHAQGLNQPQHF. The CDR3 nucleotides are TGCGCCAGCAGCCATGCACAGGGCCTCAATCAGCCCCAGCATTTT.

The DNA for the CDR3 is TGTGCCAGCAGTTACCGGGGGAGAGTTGGCACTGAAGCTTTCTTT. It is translated as CASSYRGRVGTEAFF. The V call is TRBV6-5, the J call TRBJ1-1; D is perhaps TRBD1 (5 bases). The V end lost 2 bases, the J end lost 4 bases, and 14 bases lay between the germline ends. This CDR3 has 15 amino acids. Germline loops: CDR1 MNHEY, CDR2 SVGAGI.

This chain links TRBV9 with TRBJ2-5, with a weak D call TRBD1 (5 bases). The germline CDR1 and CDR2 sequences are SGDLS and YYNGEE. The CDR3 covers 16 residues. With 0 bases removed from V and 4 bases from J, the gap between germline ends came to 16 bases. The CDR3 DNA is TGTGCCAGCAGCGTAGAACCAGGGTATGGAATAGAGACCCAGTACTTC. It yields the protein CASSVEPGYGIETQYF. Full variable domain (rest looked up from reference TRBV9 and TRBJ2-5): DSGVTQTPKHLITATGQRVTLRCSPRSGDLSVYWYQQSLDQGLQFLIQYYNGEERAKGNILERFSAQQFPDLHSELNLSSLELGDSALYFCASSVEPGYGIETQYFGPGTRLLVL.

This clone was picked up a small number of times. The chain joins TRBV15 to TRBJ2-1, with D perhaps TRBD1 (5 bases). CDR1 LNHNV and CDR2 YYDKDF come from the germline V gene (reference sequence). V lost 1 base, J lost 0 bases, and 10 bases lay in between. The CDR3 extends over 16 amino acids. DNA for the CDR3: TGTGCCACCAGCAGAGCCAGGGAACTCTCCTACAATGAGCAGTTCTTC. It codes for CATSRARELSYNEQFF.

The V call is TRBV29-1, the J call TRBJ2-3, with TRBD2 as a possible D gene (6 bases). The germline CDR1 and CDR2 sequences are SQVTM and ANQGSEA. The CDR3 is 13 residues long. V shed 4 bases and J shed 3 bases, with 11 bases lying between them. CDR3 region: CSVVGGWTDTQYF. CDR3 coding DNA: TGCAGCGTTGTGGGGGGTTGGACAGATACGCAGTATTTT.

The table lists this clone with a count of one. This chain connects TRBV14 to TRBJ1-4; D unresolved. Germline CDR1 SGHDN, CDR2 FVKESK. The CDR3 has 15 residues. The V end was cut by 4 bases, the J end by 5 bases, with 14 bases between. CDR3 nucleotides: TGTGCCAGCAGCCGAGGTCGGATGCTGAATGAAAAACTGTTTTTT. This sequence encodes CASSRGRMLNEKLFF.

The rearrangement joins TRBV6-2 or TRBV6-3 to TRBJ2-5; 7 bases agree with TRBD2. Germline V lookup: CDR1 MNHEY, CDR2 SVGEGT. This CDR3 is built from 15 residues. The ends lost 2 bases at V and 5 bases at J; junction bases unmatched: 8. The CDR3 is CASSYPASGAETQYF. CDR3 DNA sequence: TGTGCCAGCAGTTACCCGGCTAGCGGCGCCGAGACCCAGTACTTC.

The chain recombines TRBV6-5 with TRBJ1-1, with 8 bases lining up with TRBD1. With 4 bases clipped from V and 4 bases from J, the junction kept 11 bases outside the gene matches. The germline V gene has CDR1 MNHEY and CDR2 SVGAGI. This CDR3 is 16 amino acids long. The CDR3 loop reads CASSFRTGKVSTEAFF. The CDR3 region has the DNA TGTGCCAGCAGTTTCCGGACAGGGAAGGTATCCACTGAAGCTTTCTTT.

The chain uses TRBV2 and TRBJ2-1; D unclear. The CDR3 consists of 14 residues. Germline CDR1 reads SNHLY; CDR2 reads FYNNEI. Trimming removed 7 bases at V and 3 bases at J, with 13 bases between. This chain's CDR3 is CASTPERFYNEQFF. The CDR3 DNA sequence: TGTGCCAGCACCCCAGAGCGATTCTACAATGAGCAGTTCTTC.

The J gene is TRBJ2-1, the V gene TRBV3-1 (or the pseudogene TRBV3-2); D unclear. Looked up from germline, CDR1 is LGHDT and CDR2 is YNNKEL (reference sequence). The CDR3 has 12 residues. The germline V and J ends were trimmed by 1 base and 8 bases, with 6 bases remaining between them. The CDR3 loop reads CASSQVPDEQFF. In nucleotides, the CDR3 is TGTGCCAGCAGCCAAGTTCCGGATGAGCAGTTCTTC.

This clone was detected only a few times. The chain employs TRBV6-6 and TRBJ1-1; 7 nucleotides match TRBD1. CDR3 size: 15 residues. Trimming cost V 2 bases and J 2 bases; bases outside gene matches: 5. CDR1 and CDR2 (germline): MNHNY, SVGAGI (reference sequence). The CDR3 DNA reads as TGTGCCAGCAGTTACGGAGGGGGCCGTAACACTGAAGCTTTCTTT. Residues: CASSYGGGRNTEAFF.

This chain links TRBV7-6 with TRBJ2-7; D is uncertain. The CDR3 loop spans 10 amino acids. Germline V gene data show CDR1 as SGHVS and CDR2 as FNYEAQ. Trimming pared 9 bases from V and 3 bases from J, leaving 6 bases between. CDR3 nucleotide sequence: TGTGCCAGTACATGCTACGAGCAGTACTTC. Its protein product is CASTCYEQYF.